This entry lists 18 T cell receptor beta chains sequenced from one sample in a study of metastatic and nonmetastatic thyroid tumors. There were no patients who had received any treatment before thyroid surgery. TCRdb re-called clones via MiXCR from the PCR reads. The data contain about 9,400 clones, around 32% of them seen just once; the ten biggest clones take up about a sixth. The sample taken for sequencing was adjacent normal tissue. The receptors derive from a female donor with papillary thyroid cancer or a benign thyroid nodule (not recorded which). Some clones in this sample may be carry-over from other donors' samples.

The chain links TRBV20-1 to TRBJ2-7; 7 bases agree with TRBD1. The CDR3 spans 13 residues. Germline CDR1 reads DFQATT; CDR2 reads SNEGSKA (reference sequence). Germline trimming cut 6 bases from V and 1 base from J; bases unmatched to any gene: 6. The CDR3 reads CSAPGQASYEQYF. CDR3 nucleotides: TGCAGTGCCCCCGGACAGGCGTCCTACGAGCAGTACTTC.

As for this clone: No conserved phenylalanine or tryptophan is present at the end of the CDR3, so a read error is the likely explanation. CDR3 coding DNA: TGTGCCAGCAGTTTACTTCCGGTTACGATGTACCAAGAGACCCAGTACGTC. It encodes CASSLLPVTMYQETQYV. The rearrangement uses TRBV27 and TRBJ2-5; D is ambiguous. The CDR3 consists of 17 residues. Germline CDR1 reads MNHEY; CDR2 reads SMNVEV (reference sequence). The ends were cut back, 2 bases at V and 0 bases at J, with 16 bases in the middle.

This clone occurred once. In DNA, the CDR3 is TGCGCCAGCAGAGGAGCGGCGGTATCCCAGTACGAGCAGTACTTC. Translating gives CASRGAAVSQYEQYF. The chain combines TRBV5-1 with TRBJ2-7; TRBD2 is a possible D gene (5 bases). Trimming left V 5 bases short and J 4 bases short, with 19 bases between. Per the germline V gene, CDR1 is SGHRS and CDR2 is YFSETQ. The CDR3 contains 15 residues.

This chain joins TRBV28 and TRBJ2-1, with a possible D match to TRBD2 (6 bases). The germline CDR1 and CDR2 sequences are MDHEN and SYDVKM. CDR3 length: 14 amino acids. Trimming removed 6 bases from V and 1 base from J, with 10 bases in between. The CDR3, as DNA: TGTGCCAGCAGACGGGACTTATCCTACAATGAGCAGTTCTTC. Amino acids: CASRRDLSYNEQFF.

This clone was counted between two and nine times. The V gene is TRBV19, the J gene TRBJ2-1, with a possible D match to TRBD1 (5 bases). The germline V gene has CDR1 LNHDA and CDR2 SQIVND (reference sequence). V was cut by 5 bases and J by 1 base, with 9 bases left in between. The CDR3 spans 14 residues. Here the CDR3 reads CASSLQGSYNEQFF. The CDR3 nucleotides are TGTGCCAGTAGTCTTCAGGGTTCCTACAATGAGCAGTTCTTC.

The chain combines TRBV30 with TRBJ2-2; the match to TRBD1 covers 8 bases. The CDR3 has 14 amino acids. CDR1 and CDR2 (germline): GTSNPN, SVGIG (reference sequence). The V segment lost 4 bases and the J segment 4 bases; nucleotides outside the gene matches: 5. CDR3: CAWTQDRATGELFF. Written as DNA, the CDR3 is TGTGCCTGGACCCAGGACAGGGCCACCGGGGAGCTGTTTTTT.

The chain joins TRBV4-2 to TRBJ1-5; the match to TRBD1 covers 7 bases. The V gene end was trimmed by 1 base and the J gene end by 0 bases; junction bases not matched to a gene: 6. Germline CDR1 reads LGHNA; CDR2 reads YNFKEQ. The CDR3 consists of 17 residues. The chain's CDR3 is CASSQATGDPSNQPQHF. CDR3 DNA: TGTGCCAGCAGCCAAGCTACAGGGGACCCTAGCAATCAGCCCCAGCATTTT.

This clone occurred once. This CDR3 is CAWSVALGGDNDFF. The DNA for the CDR3 is TGTGCCTGGAGTGTAGCCCTAGGTGGCGATAATGATTTCTTT. The chain carries TRBV30 and TRBJ1-1; D not certain. V gave up 0 bases and J gave up 13 bases, with 21 bases separating them. This CDR3 is 14 amino acids long. CDR1 and CDR2 from the germline V gene are GTSNPN and SVGIG (reference sequence).

This chain uses TRBV9 with TRBJ1-2; 8 positions match TRBD1. J was trimmed by 3 bases and V by 1 base; bases with no gene match: 5. The CDR3 consists of 15 residues. Germline CDR1 SGDLS, CDR2 YYNGEE. Here the CDR3 reads CASSVFAGGDYGYTF. DNA for the CDR3: TGTGCCAGCAGCGTATTCGCAGGGGGCGACTATGGCTACACCTTC.

This clone was counted many times. A read error may be the cause here, since a much bigger clone is one base away. The gene calls are TRBV25-1 and TRBJ2-5; a weak D match, TRBD2 (6 bases). The CDR3 loop spans 15 amino acids. The germline gives CDR1 MGHDK, CDR2 SYGVNS. Trimming cost V 7 bases and J 2 bases, with 17 bases left between them. CDR3 region: CASTHTGGLQETQYF. The CDR3 DNA reads TGTGCCAGCACTCACACTGGGGGACTTCAAGAGACCCAGTACTTC.

By share of the sample, this clone is medium-sized. The rearrangement links TRBV7-8 to TRBJ2-1; weak D call: TRBD2 (6 bases). The CDR3 has 15 residues. With 1 base removed from V and 7 bases from J, the gap between germline ends came to 14 bases. Germline CDR1 SGHVS, CDR2 FQNEAQ. CDR3 sequence: CASSLVGVAVNEQFF. The CDR3, as DNA: TGTGCCAGCAGCTTAGTGGGGGTAGCGGTTAATGAGCAGTTCTTC.

The chain links TRBV19 to TRBJ1-2, with D tentatively TRBD1 (5 bases). This CDR3 has 14 residues. Germline V CDR1 and CDR2: LNHDA, SQIVND (reference sequence). Trimming removed 7 bases at V and 7 bases at J, with 19 bases between. In DNA, the CDR3 is TGTGCCAGTACCGCGACTTCCGGCCAGGGTGGCTACACCTTC. Protein: CASTATSGQGGYTF.

This clone has at least ten counts. This may arise from a read error, as a much more abundant clone is one base away. This chain uses TRBV2 with TRBJ2-7, with D possibly TRBD2 on 6 matching bases. CDR3 size: 14 residues. Germline V gives CDR1 SNHLY, CDR2 FYNNEI. Trimming cost V 6 bases and J 3 bases, with 15 bases left between them. Here the CDR3 DNA reads TGTGCCAGCAGGCCCCGGGAGAGGATCTACGAGCAGTACTTC. Its translation: CASRPRERIYEQYF.

V is TRBV30 and J is TRBJ2-7; 7 positions agree with TRBD1. The germline V gene encodes CDR1 GTSNPN and CDR2 SVGIG (reference sequence). There are 11 residues in the CDR3. The J segment lost 4 bases and the V segment lost 7 bases, leaving 4 bases of the junction unmatched. The CDR3 protein is CASAGGYEQYF. The CDR3 DNA follows: TGTGCCTCGGCAGGGGGATACGAGCAGTACTTC.

V and J are TRBV28 and TRBJ2-1; D not resolved. The CDR3 is 15 residues long. V dropped 5 bases and J dropped 0 bases, with 11 bases sitting between them. Germline values: CDR1 MDHEN, CDR2 SYDVKM. The CDR3 protein is CASSTGLSSYNEQFF. CDR3 sequence (DNA): TGTGCCAGCAGTACGGGCTTAAGCTCCTACAATGAGCAGTTCTTC.

This clone turned up a few times. V and J are TRBV6-5 and TRBJ2-2, with TRBD2 matching over 9 bases. V lost 1 base and J lost 7; bases outside the gene matches: 7. The CDR3 loop spans 16 amino acids. CDR1 is MNHEY and CDR2 is SVGAGI in the germline V gene. The CDR3 sequence: CASSYYTSGSSGELFF. The CDR3 bases are TGTGCCAGCAGTTACTACACTAGCGGGTCTAGCGGGGAGCTGTTTTTT.

This chain links TRBV9 with TRBJ2-7; 13 bases are shared with TRBD2. Unmatched junction bases numbered 8, after V lost 3 bases and J lost 2 bases. This CDR3 has 17 residues. Germline V CDR1 and CDR2: SGDLS, YYNGEE. CDR3 nucleotides: TGTGCCAGCAGCGCACTAGCGGGAGGGCCCGTTCCCTACGAGCAGTACTTC. Encoded protein: CASSALAGGPVPYEQYF.

The V and J genes are TRBV27 and TRBJ2-7; 11 positions match TRBD2. V shed 1 base, J shed 4 bases, and the junction held 12 bases outside the gene matches. The V gene's germline CDR1 is MNHEY and CDR2 SMNVEV (reference sequence). The CDR3 loop spans 18 amino acids. CDR3 bases: TGTGCCAGCAGTTTATACCGGGGGGGGACTAGCGGCGCTTACGAGCAGTACTTC. Its translation: CASSLYRGGTSGAYEQYF.